The T cell receptor beta chain described here comes from a study of blood T cell repertoires in COVID-19. About the study: From the United States, Italy and Spain came samples of acute and convalescent COVID-19. PBMCs, B-cell-depleted T cells, or T cells provided the cDNA or gDNA that made up the material.

Generated by immunoSEQ multiplex PCR, the TCRdb table keeps only in-frame clones and is missing some. This table holds 350,000 or so clones, more than 85% found once. Each participant's cohort was designated according to participant-reported clinical history. All recovered Cohort 3 donors got two negative PCRs, got clearance, or saw symptom resolution. The specimen sequenced was PBMCs or T cells enriched from blood (not recorded which). The TCR comes from a woman younger than 45 who had recovered from COVID-19.

CDR3 sequence reads: CASHLQGSNEQFF. CDR3 bases: TGTGCCAGCCATCTACAGGGGAGCAATGAGCAGTTCTTC. The V gene is TRBV19, the J gene TRBJ2-1; 7 positions agree with TRBD1. The CDR3 has 13 residues. CDR1 LNHDA and CDR2 SQIVND come from the germline V gene (reference sequence). V was pared by 9 bases and J by 6 bases, with 8 bases of the junction left unmatched.